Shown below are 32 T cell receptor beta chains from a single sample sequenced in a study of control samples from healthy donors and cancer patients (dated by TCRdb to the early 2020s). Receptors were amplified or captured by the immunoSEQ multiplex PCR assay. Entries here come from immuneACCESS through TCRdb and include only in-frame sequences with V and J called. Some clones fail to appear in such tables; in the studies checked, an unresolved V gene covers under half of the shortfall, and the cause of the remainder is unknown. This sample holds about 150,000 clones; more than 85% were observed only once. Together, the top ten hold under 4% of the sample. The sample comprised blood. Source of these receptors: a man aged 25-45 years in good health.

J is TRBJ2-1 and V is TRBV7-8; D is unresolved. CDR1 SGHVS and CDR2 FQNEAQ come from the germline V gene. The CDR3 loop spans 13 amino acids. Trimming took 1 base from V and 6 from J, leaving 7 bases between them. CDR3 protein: CASSLGSSNEQFF. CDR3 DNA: TGTGCCAGCAGCTTAGGTTCCAGCAATGAGCAGTTCTTC.

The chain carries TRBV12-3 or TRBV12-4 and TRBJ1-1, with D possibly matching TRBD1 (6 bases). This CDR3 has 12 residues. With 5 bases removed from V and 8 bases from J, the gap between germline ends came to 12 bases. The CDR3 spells CASSLTGTEAFF. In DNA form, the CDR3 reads TGTGCCAGCAGTCTGACCGGGACAGAAGCTTTCTTT.

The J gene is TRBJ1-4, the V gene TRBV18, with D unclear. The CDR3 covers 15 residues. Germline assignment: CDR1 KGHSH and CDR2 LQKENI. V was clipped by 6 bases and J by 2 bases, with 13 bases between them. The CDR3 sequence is CASSRSYGTNEKLFF. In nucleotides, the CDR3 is TGTGCCAGCTCGCGCTCCTACGGGACTAATGAAAAACTGTTTTTT.

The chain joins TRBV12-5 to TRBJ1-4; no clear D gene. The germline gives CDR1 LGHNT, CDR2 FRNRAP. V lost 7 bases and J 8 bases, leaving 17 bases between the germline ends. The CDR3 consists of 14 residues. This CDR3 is CASATTGVTEKLFF. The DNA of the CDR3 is TGTGCTAGTGCCACTACGGGTGTTACCGAAAAACTGTTTTTT.

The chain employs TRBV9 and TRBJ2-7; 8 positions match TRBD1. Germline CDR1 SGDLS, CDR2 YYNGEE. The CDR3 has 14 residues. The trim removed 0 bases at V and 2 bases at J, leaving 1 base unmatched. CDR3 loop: CASSVVDRAYEQYF. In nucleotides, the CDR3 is TGTGCCAGCAGCGTAGTGGACAGGGCCTACGAGCAGTACTTC.

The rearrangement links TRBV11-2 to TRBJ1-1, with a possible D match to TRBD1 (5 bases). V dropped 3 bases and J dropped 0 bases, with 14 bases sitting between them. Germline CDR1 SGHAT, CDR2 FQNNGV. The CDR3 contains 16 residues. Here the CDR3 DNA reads TGTGCCAGCAGCTTTTCCAGGGCCCCACTGAACACTGAAGCTTTCTTT. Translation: CASSFSRAPLNTEAFF.

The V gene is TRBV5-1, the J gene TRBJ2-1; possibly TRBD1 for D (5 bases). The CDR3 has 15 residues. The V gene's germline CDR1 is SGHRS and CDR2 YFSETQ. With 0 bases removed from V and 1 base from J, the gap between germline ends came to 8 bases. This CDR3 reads CASSLDPGSYNEQFF. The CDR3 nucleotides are TGCGCCAGCAGCTTGGATCCAGGGTCCTACAATGAGCAGTTCTTC.

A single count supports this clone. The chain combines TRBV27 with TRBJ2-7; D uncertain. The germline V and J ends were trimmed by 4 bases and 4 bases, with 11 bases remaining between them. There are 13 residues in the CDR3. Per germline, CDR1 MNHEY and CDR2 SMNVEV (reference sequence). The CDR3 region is CASSYGQIYEQYF. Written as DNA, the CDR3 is TGTGCCAGCAGTTACGGCCAGATATACGAGCAGTACTTC.

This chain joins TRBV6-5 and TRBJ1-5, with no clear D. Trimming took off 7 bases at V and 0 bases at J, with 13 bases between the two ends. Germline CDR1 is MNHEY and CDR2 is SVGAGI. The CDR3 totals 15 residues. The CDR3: CASMPFGDSNQPQHF. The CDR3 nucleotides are TGTGCCAGCATGCCTTTCGGGGATAGCAATCAGCCCCAGCATTTT.

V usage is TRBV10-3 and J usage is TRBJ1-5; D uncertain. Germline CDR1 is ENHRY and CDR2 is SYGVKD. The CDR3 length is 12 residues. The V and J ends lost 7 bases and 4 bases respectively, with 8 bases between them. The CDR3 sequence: CAITDGNQPQHF. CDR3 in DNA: TGTGCCATCACAGACGGTAATCAGCCCCAGCATTTT.

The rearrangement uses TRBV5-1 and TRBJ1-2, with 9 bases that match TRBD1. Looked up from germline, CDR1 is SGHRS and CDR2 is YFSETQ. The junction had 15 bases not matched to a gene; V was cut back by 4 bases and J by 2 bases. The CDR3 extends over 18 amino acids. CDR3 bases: TGCGCCAGCAGCCCGGGTGGGGACAGGGTCCCCTTCAACTATGGCTACACCTTC. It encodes CASSPGGDRVPFNYGYTF.

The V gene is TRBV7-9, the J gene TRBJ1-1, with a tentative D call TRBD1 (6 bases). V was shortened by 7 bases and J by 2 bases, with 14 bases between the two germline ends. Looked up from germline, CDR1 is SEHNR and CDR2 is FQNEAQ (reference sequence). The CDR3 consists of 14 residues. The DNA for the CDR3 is TGTGCCAGCACGCGGCAGGGGCGCAACACTGAAGCTTTCTTT. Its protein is CASTRQGRNTEAFF.

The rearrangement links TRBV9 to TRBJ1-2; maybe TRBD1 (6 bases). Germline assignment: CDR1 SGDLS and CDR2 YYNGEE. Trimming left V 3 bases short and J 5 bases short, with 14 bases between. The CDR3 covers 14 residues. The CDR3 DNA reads TGTGCCAGCAGCGCCAGGACAACAGGGTATGGCTACACCTTC. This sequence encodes CASSARTTGYGYTF.

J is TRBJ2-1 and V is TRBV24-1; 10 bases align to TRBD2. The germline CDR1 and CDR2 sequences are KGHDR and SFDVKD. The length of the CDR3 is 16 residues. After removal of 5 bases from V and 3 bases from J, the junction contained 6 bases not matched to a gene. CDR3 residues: CATSGQRGGIYNEQFF. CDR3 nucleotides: TGTGCCACCAGTGGCCAGCGGGGGGGGATCTACAATGAGCAGTTCTTC.

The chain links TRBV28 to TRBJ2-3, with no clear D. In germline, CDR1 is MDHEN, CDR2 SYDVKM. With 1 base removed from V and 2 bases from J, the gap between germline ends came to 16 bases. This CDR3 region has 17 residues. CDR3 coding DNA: TGTGCCAGCAGTTTATTTTCTTCGAACAGAAACACAGATACGCAGTATTTT. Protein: CASSLFSSNRNTDTQYF.

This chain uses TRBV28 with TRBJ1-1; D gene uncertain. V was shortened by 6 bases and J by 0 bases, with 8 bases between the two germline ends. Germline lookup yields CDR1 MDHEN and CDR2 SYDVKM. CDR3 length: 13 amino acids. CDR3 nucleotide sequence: TGTGCCAGCAGAGGACTTATGAACACTGAAGCTTTCTTT. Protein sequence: CASRGLMNTEAFF.

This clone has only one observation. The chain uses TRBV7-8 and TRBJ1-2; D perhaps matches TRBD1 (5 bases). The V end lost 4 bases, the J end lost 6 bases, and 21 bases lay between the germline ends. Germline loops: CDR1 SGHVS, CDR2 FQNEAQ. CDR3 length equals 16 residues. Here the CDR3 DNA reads TGTGCCAGCAGCTCAGAGGTGTTCTGGGACGAGGATGGCTACACCTTC. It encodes CASSSEVFWDEDGYTF.

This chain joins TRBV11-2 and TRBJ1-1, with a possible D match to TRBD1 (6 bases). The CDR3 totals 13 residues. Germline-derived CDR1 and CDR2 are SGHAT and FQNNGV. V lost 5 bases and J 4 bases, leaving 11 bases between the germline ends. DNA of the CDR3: TGTGCCAGCAGCCCGACAGGCCGCACTGAAGCTTTCTTT. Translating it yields CASSPTGRTEAFF. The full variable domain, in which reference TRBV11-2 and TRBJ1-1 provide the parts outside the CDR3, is EAGVAQSPRYKIIEKRQSVAFWCNPISGHATLYWYQQILGQGPKLLIQFQNNGVVDDSQLPKDRFSAERLKGVDSTLKIQPAKLEDSAVYLCASSPTGRTEAFFGQGTRLTVV.

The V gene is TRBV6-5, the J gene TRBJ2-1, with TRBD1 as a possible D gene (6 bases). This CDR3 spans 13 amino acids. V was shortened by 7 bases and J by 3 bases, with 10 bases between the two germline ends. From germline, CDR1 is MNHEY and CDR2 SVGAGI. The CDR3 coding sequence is TGTGCCAGCACCTCGGACAGCTACAATGAGCAGTTCTTC. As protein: CASTSDSYNEQFF.

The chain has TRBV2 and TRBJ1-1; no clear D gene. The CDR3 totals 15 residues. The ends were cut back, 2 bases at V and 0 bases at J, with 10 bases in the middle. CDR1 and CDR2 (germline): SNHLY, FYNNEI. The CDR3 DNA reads TGTGCCAGCAGTGAAACGGACGGTATGAACACTGAAGCTTTCTTT. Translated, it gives CASSETDGMNTEAFF. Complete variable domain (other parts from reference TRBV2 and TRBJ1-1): EPEVTQTPSHQVTQMGQEVILRCVPISNHLYFYWYRQILGQKVEFLVSFYNNEISEKSEIFDDQFSVERPDGSNFTLKIRSTKLEDSAMYFCASSETDGMNTEAFFGQGTRLTVV.

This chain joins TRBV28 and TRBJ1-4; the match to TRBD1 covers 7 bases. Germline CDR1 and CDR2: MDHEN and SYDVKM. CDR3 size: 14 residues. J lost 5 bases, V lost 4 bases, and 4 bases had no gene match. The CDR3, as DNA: TGTGCCAGCAGTTACAGGGGAAGAAATGAAAAACTGTTTTTT. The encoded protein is CASSYRGRNEKLFF.

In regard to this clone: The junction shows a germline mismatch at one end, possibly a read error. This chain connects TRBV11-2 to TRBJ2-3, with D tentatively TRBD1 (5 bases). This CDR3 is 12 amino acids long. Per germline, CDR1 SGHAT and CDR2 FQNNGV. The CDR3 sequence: CASSSHGRTTNF. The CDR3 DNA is TGTGCCAGCAGCTCCCACGGACGGACAACAAATTTT.

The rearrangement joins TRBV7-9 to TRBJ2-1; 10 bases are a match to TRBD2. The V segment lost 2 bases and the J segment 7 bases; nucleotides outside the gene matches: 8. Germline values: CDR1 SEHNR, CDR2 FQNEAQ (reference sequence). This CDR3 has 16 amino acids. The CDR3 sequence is CASSLNSGGPVNEQFF. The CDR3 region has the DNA TGTGCCAGCAGCTTAAATAGCGGGGGGCCTGTTAATGAGCAGTTCTTC.

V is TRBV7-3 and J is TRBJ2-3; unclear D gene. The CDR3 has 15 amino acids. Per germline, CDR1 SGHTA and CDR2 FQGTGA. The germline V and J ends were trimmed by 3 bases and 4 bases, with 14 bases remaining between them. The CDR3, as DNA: TGTGCCAGCAGCTTTGGGGTCCATCCGTCAGATACGCAGTATTTT. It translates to CASSFGVHPSDTQYF.

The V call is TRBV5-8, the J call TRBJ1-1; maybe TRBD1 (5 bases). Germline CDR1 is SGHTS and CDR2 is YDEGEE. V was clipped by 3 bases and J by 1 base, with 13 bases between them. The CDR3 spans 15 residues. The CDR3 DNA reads TGTGCCAGCAGCTCCCGGGGCCTTCCGAACACTGAAGCTTTCTTT. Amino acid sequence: CASSSRGLPNTEAFF.

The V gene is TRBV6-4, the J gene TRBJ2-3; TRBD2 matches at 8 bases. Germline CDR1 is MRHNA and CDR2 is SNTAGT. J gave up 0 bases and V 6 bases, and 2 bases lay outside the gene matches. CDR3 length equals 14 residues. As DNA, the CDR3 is TGTGCCAGCAGCGGGGGGGCTAGCACAGATACGCAGTATTTT. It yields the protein CASSGGASTDTQYF.

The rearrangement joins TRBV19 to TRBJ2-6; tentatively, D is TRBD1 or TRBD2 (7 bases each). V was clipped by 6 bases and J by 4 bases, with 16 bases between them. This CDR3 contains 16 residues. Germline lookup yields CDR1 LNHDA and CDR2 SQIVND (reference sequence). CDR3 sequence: CASRAQGGTGANVLTF. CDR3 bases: TGTGCCAGTAGGGCCCAGGGGGGGACCGGGGCCAACGTCCTGACTTTC.

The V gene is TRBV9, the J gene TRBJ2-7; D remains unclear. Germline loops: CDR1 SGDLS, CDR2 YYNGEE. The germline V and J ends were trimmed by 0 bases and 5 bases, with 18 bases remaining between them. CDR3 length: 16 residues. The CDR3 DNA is TGTGCCAGCAGCGTAGGACCCCCTAGTCCCCGGAACGAGCAGTACTTC. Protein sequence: CASSVGPPSPRNEQYF.

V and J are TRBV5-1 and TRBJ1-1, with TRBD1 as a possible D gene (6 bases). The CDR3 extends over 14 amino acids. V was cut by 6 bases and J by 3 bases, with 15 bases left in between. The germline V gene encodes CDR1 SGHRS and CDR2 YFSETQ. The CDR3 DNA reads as TGCGCCAGCAAGTCAGGGGATATGGACACTGAAGCTTTCTTT. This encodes CASKSGDMDTEAFF.

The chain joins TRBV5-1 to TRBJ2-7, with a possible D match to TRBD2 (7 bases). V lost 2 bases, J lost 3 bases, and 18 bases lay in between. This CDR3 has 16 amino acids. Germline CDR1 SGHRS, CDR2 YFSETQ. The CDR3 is CASSFRGGQINYEQYF. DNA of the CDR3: TGCGCCAGCAGCTTTCGCGGGGGCCAAATTAACTACGAGCAGTACTTC.

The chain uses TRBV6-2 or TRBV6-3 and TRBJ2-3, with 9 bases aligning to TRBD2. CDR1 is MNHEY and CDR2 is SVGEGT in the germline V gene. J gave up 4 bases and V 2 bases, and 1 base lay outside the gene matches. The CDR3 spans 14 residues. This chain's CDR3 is CASSYGGGADTQYF. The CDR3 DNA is TGTGCCAGCAGTTACGGCGGGGGGGCAGATACGCAGTATTTT.

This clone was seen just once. The CDR3 loop is CASSIPGQGEKLFF. CDR3 coding DNA: TGTGCCAGCAGCATCCCGGGACAGGGTGAAAAACTGTTTTTT. The V gene is TRBV7-9, the J gene TRBJ1-4, with TRBD1 matching over 9 bases. Per germline, CDR1 SEHNR and CDR2 FQNEAQ (reference sequence). The CDR3 covers 14 residues. Unmatched junction bases numbered 5, after V lost 5 bases and J lost 7 bases.